Sequencing of this T cell receptor (beta chain) was carried out in a study of blood T cells in healthy people across ages. This clonotype has more than one count but fewer than ten. The germline gene is not matched at one end of the junction; a read error may be the cause. Primed by a sample-barcoded 5' primer and a J-beta primer mix, a second PCR proceeded for 7 to 11 cycles. TCRdb reprocessed the 5' RACE reads via MiXCR and lists one record per CDR3 protein. The table shows 1.5 million to 1.9 million distinct CDR3 sequences, with around 40% occurring only once. The CDR3 spans 13 residues. CDR1 is SGHDT and CDR2 is YYEEEE in the germline V gene.

This chain connects TRBV5-6 to TRBJ2-1; D may be TRBD1 (7 bases). Material for sequencing was blood. The receptor was derived from a woman in her late teens or twenties in good health. DNA for the CDR3: TGTGCCGGCAGCTATTGGAGGGGGCACGTTCAGTTCTTC. It translates to CAGSYWRGHVQFF.